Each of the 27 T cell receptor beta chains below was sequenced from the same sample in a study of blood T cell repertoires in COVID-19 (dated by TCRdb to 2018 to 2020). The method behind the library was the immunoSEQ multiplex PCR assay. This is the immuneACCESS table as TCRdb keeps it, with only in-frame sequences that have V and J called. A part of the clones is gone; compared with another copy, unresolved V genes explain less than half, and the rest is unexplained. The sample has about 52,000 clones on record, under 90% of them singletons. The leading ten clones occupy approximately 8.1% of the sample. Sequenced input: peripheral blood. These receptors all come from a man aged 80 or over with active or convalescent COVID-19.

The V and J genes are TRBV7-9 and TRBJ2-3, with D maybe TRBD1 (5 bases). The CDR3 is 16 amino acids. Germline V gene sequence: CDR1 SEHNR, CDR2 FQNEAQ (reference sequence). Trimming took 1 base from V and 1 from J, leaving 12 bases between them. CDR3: CASSLEGQGGTDTQYF. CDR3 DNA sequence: TGTGCCAGCAGCTTAGAGGGCCAAGGGGGCACAGATACGCAGTATTTT.

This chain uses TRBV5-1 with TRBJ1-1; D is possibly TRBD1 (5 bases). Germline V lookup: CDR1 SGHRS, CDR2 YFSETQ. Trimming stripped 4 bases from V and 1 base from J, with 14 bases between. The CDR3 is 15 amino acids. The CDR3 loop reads CASSQTGVGNTEAFF. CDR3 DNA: TGCGCCAGCAGCCAGACGGGGGTGGGGAACACTGAAGCTTTCTTT.

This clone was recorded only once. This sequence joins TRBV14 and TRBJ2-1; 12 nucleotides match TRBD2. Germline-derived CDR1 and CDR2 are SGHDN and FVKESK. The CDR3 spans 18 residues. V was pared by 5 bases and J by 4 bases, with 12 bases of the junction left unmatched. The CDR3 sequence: CASSGEGTSGHIYNEQFF. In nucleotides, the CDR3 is TGTGCCAGCAGCGGAGAAGGGACTAGCGGGCATATTTACAATGAGCAGTTCTTC.

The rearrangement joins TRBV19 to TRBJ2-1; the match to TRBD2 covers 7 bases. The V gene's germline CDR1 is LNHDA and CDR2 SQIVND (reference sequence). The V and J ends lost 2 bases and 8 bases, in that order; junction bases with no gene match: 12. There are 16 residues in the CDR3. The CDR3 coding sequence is TGTGCCAGTAGTATAACGGTTGGAGCGGGGTCGCATGAGCAGTTCTTC. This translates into CASSITVGAGSHEQFF.

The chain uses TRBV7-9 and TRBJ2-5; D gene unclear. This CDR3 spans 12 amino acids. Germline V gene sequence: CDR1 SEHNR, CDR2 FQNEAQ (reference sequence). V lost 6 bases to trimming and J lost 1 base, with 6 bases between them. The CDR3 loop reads CASRALQETQYF. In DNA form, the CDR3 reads TGTGCCAGCAGGGCCCTCCAAGAGACCCAGTACTTC.

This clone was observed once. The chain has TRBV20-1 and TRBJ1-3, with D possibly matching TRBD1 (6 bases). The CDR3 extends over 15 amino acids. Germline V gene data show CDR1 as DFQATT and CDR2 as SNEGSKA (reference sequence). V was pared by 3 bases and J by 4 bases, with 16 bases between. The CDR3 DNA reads TGCAGTGCTAGTGCTCCCAGGGGATACGGAAACACCATATATTTT. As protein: CSASAPRGYGNTIYF.

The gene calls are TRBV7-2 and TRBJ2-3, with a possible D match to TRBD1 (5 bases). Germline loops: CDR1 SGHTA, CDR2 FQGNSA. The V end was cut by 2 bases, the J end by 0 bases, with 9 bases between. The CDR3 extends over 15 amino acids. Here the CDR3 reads CASSLRGQSTDTQYF. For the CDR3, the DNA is TGTGCCAGCAGCTTAAGGGGCCAGAGCACAGATACGCAGTATTTT.

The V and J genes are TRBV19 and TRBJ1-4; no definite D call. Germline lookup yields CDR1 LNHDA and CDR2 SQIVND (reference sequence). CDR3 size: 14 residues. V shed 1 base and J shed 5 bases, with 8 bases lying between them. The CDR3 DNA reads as TGTGCCAGTAGTATAGGACCGGAGAATGAAAAACTGTTTTTT. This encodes CASSIGPENEKLFF.

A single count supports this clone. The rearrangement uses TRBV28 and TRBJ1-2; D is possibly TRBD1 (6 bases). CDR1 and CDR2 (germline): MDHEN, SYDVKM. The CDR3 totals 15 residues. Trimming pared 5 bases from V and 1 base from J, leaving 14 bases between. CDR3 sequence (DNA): TGTGCCAGCAGTCGATACAGGGTCCTTAACTATGGCTACACCTTC. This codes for CASSRYRVLNYGYTF.

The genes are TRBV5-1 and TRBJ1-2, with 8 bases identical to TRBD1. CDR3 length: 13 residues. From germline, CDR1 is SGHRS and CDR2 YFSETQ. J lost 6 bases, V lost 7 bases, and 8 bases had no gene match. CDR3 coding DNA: TGCGCCAGCCACACCCCAGGGGGCCATGGCTACACCTTC. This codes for CASHTPGGHGYTF.

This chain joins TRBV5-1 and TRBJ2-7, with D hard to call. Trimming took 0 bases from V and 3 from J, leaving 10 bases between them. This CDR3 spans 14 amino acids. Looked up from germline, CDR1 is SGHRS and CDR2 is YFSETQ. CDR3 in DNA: TGCGCCAGCAGCTTGGCCGTCCTTTACTACGAGCAGTACTTC. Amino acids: CASSLAVLYYEQYF. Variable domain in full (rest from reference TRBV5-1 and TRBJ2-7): KAGVTQTPRYLIKTRGQQVTLSCSPISGHRSVSWYQQTPGQGLQFLFEYFSETQRNKGNFPGRFSGRQFSNSRSEMNVSTLELGDSALYLCASSLAVLYYEQYFGPGTRLTVT.

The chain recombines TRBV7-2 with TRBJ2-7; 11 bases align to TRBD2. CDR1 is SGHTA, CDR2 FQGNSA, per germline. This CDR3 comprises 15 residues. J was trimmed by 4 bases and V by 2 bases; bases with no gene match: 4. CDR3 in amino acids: CASSLTSGSMYEQYF. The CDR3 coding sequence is TGTGCCAGCAGCTTAACTAGCGGGAGTATGTACGAGCAGTACTTC. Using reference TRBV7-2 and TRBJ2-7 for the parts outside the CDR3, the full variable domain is GAGVSQSPSNKVTEKGKDVELRCDPISGHTALYWYRQSLGQGLEFLIYFQGNSAPDKSGLPSDRFSAERTGGSVSTLTIQRTQQEDSAVYLCASSLTSGSMYEQYFGPGTRLTVT.

CDR3 protein: CASGFSPGEPSYEQYF. CDR3 nucleotides: TGTGCTAGTGGTTTCTCCCCGGGGGAGCCCTCCTACGAGCAGTACTTC. The rearrangement links TRBV12-5 to TRBJ2-7; maybe TRBD2 (6 bases). V dropped 3 bases and J dropped 0 bases, with 15 bases sitting between them. Looked up from germline, CDR1 is LGHNT and CDR2 is FRNRAP. The CDR3 extends over 16 amino acids. Full variable domain (remainder filled in from reference TRBV12-5 and TRBJ2-7): DARVTQTPRHKVTEMGQEVTMRCQPILGHNTVFWYRQTMMQGLELLAYFRNRAPLDDSGMPKDRFSAEMPDATLATLKIQPSEPRDSAVYFCASGFSPGEPSYEQYFGPGTRLTVT.

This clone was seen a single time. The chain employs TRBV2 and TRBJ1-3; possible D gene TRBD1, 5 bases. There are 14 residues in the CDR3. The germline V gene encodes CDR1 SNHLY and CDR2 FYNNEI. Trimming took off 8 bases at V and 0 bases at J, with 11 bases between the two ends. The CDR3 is CASQQEISGNTIYF. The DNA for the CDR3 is TGTGCCAGCCAACAGGAAATCTCTGGAAACACCATATATTTT.

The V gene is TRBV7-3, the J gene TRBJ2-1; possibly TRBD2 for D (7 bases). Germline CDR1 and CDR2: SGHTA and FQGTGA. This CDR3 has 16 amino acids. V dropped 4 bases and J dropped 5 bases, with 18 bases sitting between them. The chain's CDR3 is CASSSPEGGDNNEQFF. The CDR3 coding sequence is TGTGCCAGCAGCTCCCCAGAGGGGGGGGACAACAATGAGCAGTTCTTC. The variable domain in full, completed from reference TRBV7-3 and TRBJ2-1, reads GAGVSQTPSNKVTEKGKYVELRCDPISGHTALYWYRQSLGQGPEFLIYFQGTGAADDSGLPNDRFFAVRPEGSVSTLKIQRTERGDSAVYLCASSSPEGGDNNEQFFGPGTRLTVL.

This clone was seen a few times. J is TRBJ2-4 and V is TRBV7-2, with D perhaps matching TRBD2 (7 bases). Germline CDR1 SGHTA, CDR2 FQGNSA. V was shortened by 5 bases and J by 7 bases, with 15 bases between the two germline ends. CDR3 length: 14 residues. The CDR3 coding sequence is TGTGCCAGCAGCCCCCGCGGGGGCACGAACATTCAGTACTTC. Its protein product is CASSPRGGTNIQYF.

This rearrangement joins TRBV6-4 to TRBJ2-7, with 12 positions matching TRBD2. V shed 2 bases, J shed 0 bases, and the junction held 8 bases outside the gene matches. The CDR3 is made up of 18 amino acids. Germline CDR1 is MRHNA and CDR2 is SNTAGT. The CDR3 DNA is TGTGCCAGCAGTGACGTACTAGCGGGGGGCCCAAGCTCCTACGAGCAGTACTTC. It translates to CASSDVLAGGPSSYEQYF.

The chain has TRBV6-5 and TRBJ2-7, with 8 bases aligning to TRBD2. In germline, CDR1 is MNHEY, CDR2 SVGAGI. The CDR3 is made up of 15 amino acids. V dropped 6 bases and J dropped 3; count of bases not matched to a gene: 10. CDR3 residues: CASRTSRGGNYEQYF. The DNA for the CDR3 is TGTGCCAGCAGGACTAGTCGGGGGGGAAACTACGAGCAGTACTTC.

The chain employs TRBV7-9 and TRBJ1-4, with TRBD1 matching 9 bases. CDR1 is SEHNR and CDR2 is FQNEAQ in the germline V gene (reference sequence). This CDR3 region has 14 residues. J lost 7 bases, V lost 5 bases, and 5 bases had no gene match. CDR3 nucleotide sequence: TGTGCCAGCAGCGATTACAGGGGGCTTGAAAAACTGTTTTTT. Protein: CASSDYRGLEKLFF.

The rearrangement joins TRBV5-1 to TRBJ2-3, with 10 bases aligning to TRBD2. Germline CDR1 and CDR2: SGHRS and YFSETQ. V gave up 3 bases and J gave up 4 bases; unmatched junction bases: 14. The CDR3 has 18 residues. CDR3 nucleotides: TGCGCCAGCAGCTCCAACACCCCTCTAGCGGGAGTGGCAGATACGCAGTATTTT. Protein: CASSSNTPLAGVADTQYF.

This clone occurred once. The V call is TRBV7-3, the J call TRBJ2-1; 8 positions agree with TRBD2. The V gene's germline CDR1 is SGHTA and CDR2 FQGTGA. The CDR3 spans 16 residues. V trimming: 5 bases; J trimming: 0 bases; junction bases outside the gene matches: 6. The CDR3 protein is CASSRSGTPSYNEQFF. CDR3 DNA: TGTGCCAGCAGCCGTAGCGGGACCCCCTCCTACAATGAGCAGTTCTTC.

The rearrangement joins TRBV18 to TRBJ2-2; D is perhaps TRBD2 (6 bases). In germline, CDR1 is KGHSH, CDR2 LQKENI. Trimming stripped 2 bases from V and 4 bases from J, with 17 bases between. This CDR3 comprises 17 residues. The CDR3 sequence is CASSPFPGSTVTGELFF. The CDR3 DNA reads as TGTGCCAGCTCACCATTCCCCGGGAGTACAGTCACCGGGGAGCTGTTTTTT.

The CDR3 spells CASSLYSSGYNEQFF. CDR3 sequence (DNA): TGTGCCAGCAGCTTATATTCCAGCGGTTACAATGAGCAGTTCTTC. The chain uses TRBV11-2 and TRBJ2-1; D may be TRBD2 (5 bases). Germline V gene lookup returns CDR1 SGHAT and CDR2 FQNNGV. The CDR3 contains 15 residues. V lost 2 bases and J 4 bases, leaving 12 bases between the germline ends.

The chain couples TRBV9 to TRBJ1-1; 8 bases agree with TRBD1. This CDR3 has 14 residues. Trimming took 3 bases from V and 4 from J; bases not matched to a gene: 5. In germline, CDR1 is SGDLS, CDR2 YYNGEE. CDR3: CASSALTGGTEAFF. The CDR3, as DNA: TGTGCCAGCAGCGCCTTAACAGGGGGCACTGAAGCTTTCTTT. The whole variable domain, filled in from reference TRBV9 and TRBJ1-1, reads DSGVTQTPKHLITATGQRVTLRCSPRSGDLSVYWYQQSLDQGLQFLIQYYNGEERAKGNILERFSAQQFPDLHSELNLSSLELGDSALYFCASSALTGGTEAFFGQGTRLTVV.

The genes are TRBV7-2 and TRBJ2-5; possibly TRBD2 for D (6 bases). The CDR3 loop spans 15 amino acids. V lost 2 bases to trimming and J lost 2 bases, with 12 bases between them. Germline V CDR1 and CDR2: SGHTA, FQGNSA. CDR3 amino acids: CASSLTSGPQETQYF. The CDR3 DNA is TGTGCCAGCAGCTTAACGAGCGGGCCACAAGAGACCCAGTACTTC. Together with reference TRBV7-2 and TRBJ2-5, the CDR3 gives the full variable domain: GAGVSQSPSNKVTEKGKDVELRCDPISGHTALYWYRQSLGQGLEFLIYFQGNSAPDKSGLPSDRFSAERTGGSVSTLTIQRTQQEDSAVYLCASSLTSGPQETQYFGPGTRLLVL.

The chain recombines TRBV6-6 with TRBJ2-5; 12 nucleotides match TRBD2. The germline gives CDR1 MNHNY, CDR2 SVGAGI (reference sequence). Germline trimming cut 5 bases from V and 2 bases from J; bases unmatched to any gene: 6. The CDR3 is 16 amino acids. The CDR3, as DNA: TGTGCCAGCAGTAAAACTAGCGGGGGGCGGCAAGAGACCCAGTACTTC. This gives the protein CASSKTSGGRQETQYF.

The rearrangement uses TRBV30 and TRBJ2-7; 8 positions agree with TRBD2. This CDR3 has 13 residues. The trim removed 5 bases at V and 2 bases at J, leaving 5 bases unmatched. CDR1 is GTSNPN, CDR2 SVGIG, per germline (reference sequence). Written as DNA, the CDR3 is TGTGCCTGGGAGATTAGCGGGGCCTACGAGCAGTACTTC. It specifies CAWEISGAYEQYF.